Below are 25 T cell receptor beta chains sequenced from a single sample in a study of T cells in Graves' hyperthyroidism and ophthalmopathy. RNA transcripts yielded amplified TCR beta CDR3 regions. When the TCR CDR3 underwent first-round RT-PCR, the HTBI primer set was used. TCRdb redid the calling of the multiplex PCR reads with MiXCR, one entry per CDR3 protein. The sample has 500,000 or so distinct CDR3 sequences; about 15% are singletons. The sample consisted of blood. These receptor sequences come from a woman under 30 with Graves' ophthalmopathy.

The chain recombines TRBV29-1 with TRBJ1-2; TRBD1 matches 8 bases. J was trimmed by 3 bases and V by 4 bases; bases with no gene match: 7. The germline CDR1 and CDR2 sequences are SQVTM and ANQGSEA. The CDR3 consists of 14 residues. The CDR3 spells CSVVNPTGDYGYTF. In DNA, the CDR3 is TGCAGCGTTGTAAATCCGACAGGGGACTATGGCTACACCTTC.

This clonotype was counted a few times. This rearrangement joins TRBV12-3 or TRBV12-4 to TRBJ1-6; D perhaps matches TRBD1 (5 bases). The V gene lost 3 bases and the J gene lost 9 bases, with 15 bases spanning the gap. The CDR3 is 15 amino acids. Here the CDR3 DNA reads TGTGCCAGCAGTTTTCTCGACAGCTCGGGTTCACCCCTCCACTTT. Protein product: CASSFLDSSGSPLHF.

Comments on this clonotype: A single base separates this from a much larger clone, so it may be a read error. The chain joins TRBV20-1 to TRBJ1-1; D is uncertain. This CDR3 is 16 amino acids long. The V end lost 0 bases, the J end lost 1 base, and 15 bases lay between the germline ends. Germline CDR1 is DFQATT and CDR2 is SNEGSKA (reference sequence). CDR3 region: CSARDPGECGNTEAFF. The DNA for the CDR3 is TGCAGTGCTAGAGATCCCGGTGAGTGCGGGAACACTGAAGCTTTCTTT.

This clonotype was detected many times. The V gene is TRBV9, the J gene TRBJ2-3, with TRBD2 matching 8 bases. V was clipped by 2 bases and J by 0 bases; unmatched bases: 2. Germline lookup yields CDR1 SGDLS and CDR2 YYNGEE. This CDR3 is built from 15 residues. The DNA of the CDR3 is TGTGCCAGCAGCGTTAGCGGGGCTAGCACAGATACGCAGTATTTT. Amino acid sequence: CASSVSGASTDTQYF.

This clonotype was seen a few times. The chain recombines TRBV27 with TRBJ2-1, with 9 bases matching TRBD1. The junction had 8 bases not matched to a gene; V was cut back by 3 bases and J by 8 bases. CDR3 length: 15 residues. Germline loops: CDR1 MNHEY, CDR2 SMNVEV (reference sequence). Here the CDR3 reads CASSLGQGMVDEQFF. The CDR3 coding sequence is TGTGCCAGCAGTTTGGGACAGGGAATGGTAGATGAGCAGTTCTTC.

V gene TRBV4-2 combines with J gene TRBJ2-2; D gene uncertain. Between the trimmed V and J ends, which lost 0 bases and 2 bases, there was a span of 7 bases. Germline CDR1 and CDR2: LGHNA and YNFKEQ. The CDR3 runs 15 residues. The DNA of the CDR3 is TGTGCCAGCAGCCAAGAAAGGAGAAACACCGGGGAGCTGTTTTTT. Its protein is CASSQERRNTGELFF.

V is TRBV10-3 and J is TRBJ2-5; 10 bases are shared with TRBD2. Trimming removed 4 bases from V and 5 bases from J; junction bases left unmatched: 7. Germline V gene data show CDR1 as ENHRY and CDR2 as SYGVKD. This CDR3 spans 15 amino acids. CDR3 protein: CAISGAGGPEETQYF. The CDR3 DNA follows: TGTGCCATCAGTGGAGCGGGAGGGCCGGAGGAGACCCAGTACTTC.

The gene calls are TRBV4-3 and TRBJ2-1; D possibly corresponds to TRBD1 (5 bases). V was clipped by 1 base and J by 2 bases, with 15 bases between them. Germline CDR1 LGHNA, CDR2 YSLEER. This CDR3 spans 17 amino acids. This chain's CDR3 is CASSQGNVRGAYNEQFF. The DNA for the CDR3 is TGCGCCAGCAGCCAAGGCAATGTTAGGGGCGCCTACAATGAGCAGTTCTTC.

This clonotype was counted a single time. This chain connects TRBV7-9 to TRBJ2-5, with D unclear. Deletions cut 7 bases from V and 5 bases from J, with 14 bases between. The germline CDR1 and CDR2 sequences are SEHNR and FQNEAQ (reference sequence). The CDR3 consists of 13 residues. The CDR3 here is CASTQLSGETQYF. As DNA, the CDR3 is TGTGCCAGCACCCAACTAAGTGGGGAGACCCAGTACTTC.

This clonotype was seen repeatedly, ten times or more. The chain links TRBV3-1 to TRBJ2-5; weak D call: TRBD2 (6 bases). V was trimmed by 0 bases and J by 5 bases, leaving 10 bases between them. Germline CDR1 LGHDT, CDR2 YNNKEL (reference sequence). CDR3 length: 14 amino acids. This chain's CDR3 is CASSQDLGGETQYF. The CDR3 DNA follows: TGTGCCAGCAGCCAAGATCTCGGGGGTGAGACCCAGTACTTC.

This clonotype appeared many times. The V call is TRBV18, the J call TRBJ2-5; TRBD1 matches at 7 bases. The CDR3 is 15 residues long. CDR1 KGHSH and CDR2 LQKENI come from the germline V gene. Unmatched junction bases numbered 10, after V lost 4 bases and J lost 5 bases. CDR3 DNA sequence: TGTGCCAGCTCACGACAACAGGGGAGTCTGGAGACCCAGTACTTC. As protein: CASSRQQGSLETQYF. Supplemented by reference TRBV18 and TRBJ2-5, the full variable domain reads NAGVMQNPRHLVRRRGQEARLRCSPMKGHSHVYWYRQLPEEGLKFMVYLQKENIIDESGMPKERFSAEFPKEGPSILRIQQVVRGDSAAYFCASSRQQGSLETQYFGPGTRLLVL.

This clonotype has a single count. A much larger clone differs by one base, so this may be a read error. DNA of the CDR3: TGTGCCGGCAGTTTAAGGGGGGCGGAGACCCAGTACTTC. This gives the protein CAGSLRGAETQYF. J is TRBJ2-5 and V is TRBV27, with D perhaps being TRBD1 or TRBD2 (6 bases each). Per germline, CDR1 MNHEY and CDR2 SMNVEV (reference sequence). The CDR3 covers 13 residues.

Remarks on this clonotype: No conserved phenylalanine or tryptophan ends this CDR3, so it is likely a read error. V is TRBV7-2 and J is TRBJ2-2; 9 positions agree with TRBD2. CDR3 length equals 18 residues. The V gene's germline CDR1 is SGHTA and CDR2 FQGNSA. Trimming cost V 1 base and J 0 bases; bases outside gene matches: 6. CDR3 in amino acids: CASSLVQVAGANTGELFY. Written as DNA, the CDR3 is TGTGCCAGCAGCTTAGTCCAGGTAGCGGGAGCGAACACCGGGGAGCTGTTTTAT.

This clonotype has ten or more counts. The chain combines TRBV20-1 with TRBJ1-1; D ambiguous. The germline CDR1 and CDR2 sequences are DFQATT and SNEGSKA (reference sequence). V shed 0 bases and J shed 1 base, with 6 bases lying between them. This CDR3 contains 13 residues. CDR3 DNA sequence: TGCAGTGCTAGAGACAAGGAGAACACTGAAGCTTTCTTT. It encodes CSARDKENTEAFF.

This clonotype was seen a few times. Being one base from a much bigger clone, this may be a read error. J is TRBJ2-5 and V is TRBV12-3 or TRBV12-4; no reliable D call. The CDR3 has 14 amino acids. The chain's CDR3 is CASGLKSGQETQYF. In DNA form, the CDR3 reads TGTGCCAGCGGTTTAAAGTCAGGTCAAGAGACCCAGTACTTC.

The sample holds many counts of this clonotype. The J gene is TRBJ1-2, the V gene TRBV7-3, with 8 bases matching TRBD1. CDR1 is SGHTA, CDR2 FQGTGA, per germline. This CDR3 is 13 amino acids long. J lost 9 bases, V lost 4 bases, and 7 bases had no gene match. The DNA of the CDR3 is TGTGCCAGCAGCTCAGGACAGGGTCTTAGCTACACCTTC. Residues: CASSSGQGLSYTF.

V and J are TRBV29-1 and TRBJ1-3; TRBD1 is a possible D gene (5 bases). Trimming took off 8 bases at V and 0 bases at J, with 17 bases between the two ends. Germline V CDR1 and CDR2: SQVTM, ANQGSEA. The CDR3 extends over 15 amino acids. This CDR3 reads CSISGTSSSGNTIYF. DNA for the CDR3: TGCAGCATTTCCGGGACCTCCAGCTCTGGAAACACCATATATTTT. Looking up the rest from reference TRBV29-1 and TRBJ1-3 gives the full variable domain: SAVISQKPSRDICQRGTSLTIQCQVDSQVTMMFWYRQQPGQSLTLIATANQGSEATYESGFVIDKFPISRPNLTFSTLTVSNMSPEDSSIYLCSISGTSSSGNTIYFGEGSWLTVV.

This clonotype was seen at least ten times. The V gene is TRBV5-1, the J gene TRBJ1-4; D gene ambiguous. Trimming pared 2 bases from V and 7 bases from J, leaving 6 bases between. The CDR3 loop spans 12 amino acids. Germline-derived CDR1 and CDR2 are SGHRS and YFSETQ. The CDR3 DNA sequence: TGCGCCAGCAGCTTTGATGGTGAAAAACTGTTTTTT. It translates to CASSFDGEKLFF. Using reference TRBV5-1 and TRBJ1-4 for the parts outside the CDR3, the full variable domain is KAGVTQTPRYLIKTRGQQVTLSCSPISGHRSVSWYQQTPGQGLQFLFEYFSETQRNKGNFPGRFSGRQFSNSRSEMNVSTLELGDSALYLCASSFDGEKLFFGSGTQLSVL.

This clonotype occurred many times. The rearrangement joins TRBV2 to TRBJ2-7; D possibly uses TRBD1 or TRBD2 (7 bases each). This CDR3 contains 13 residues. Deletions cut 3 bases from V and 4 bases from J, with 10 bases between. Germline lookup yields CDR1 SNHLY and CDR2 FYNNEI. CDR3 coding DNA: TGTGCCAGCAGTGACAGGGGGGGATACGAGCAGTACTTC. This sequence encodes CASSDRGGYEQYF.

V is TRBV3-1 and J is TRBJ2-2, with 7 bases identical to TRBD2. After removal of 0 bases from V and 3 bases from J, the junction contained 10 bases not matched to a gene. This CDR3 region has 18 residues. Looked up from germline, CDR1 is LGHDT and CDR2 is YNNKEL (reference sequence). CDR3 DNA sequence: TGTGCCAGCAGCCAAGATGTCTCAGCGGGAAAGGACACCGGGGAGCTGTTTTTT. This translates into CASSQDVSAGKDTGELFF.

The chain uses TRBV5-8 and TRBJ1-5, with 9 bases fitting TRBD1. The CDR3 is 15 amino acids. Germline trimming cut 5 bases from V and 6 bases from J; bases unmatched to any gene: 9. The germline gives CDR1 SGHTS, CDR2 YDEGEE. As DNA, the CDR3 is TGTGCCAGCAGGTTTGGGGGGACAGGGTTTCAGCCCCAGCATTTT. It codes for CASRFGGTGFQPQHF.

In its sample, this clonotype was seen a few times. The V gene is TRBV6-6, the J gene TRBJ1-5; D may be TRBD1 (5 bases). The germline V gene encodes CDR1 MNHNY and CDR2 SVGAGI (reference sequence). CDR3 size: 15 residues. V was clipped by 0 bases and J by 8 bases, with 14 bases between them. The CDR3 reads CASSYSGTVEEPQHF. The CDR3 coding sequence is TGTGCCAGCAGTTACTCCGGGACGGTGGAAGAGCCCCAGCATTTT.

The rearrangement links TRBV4-3 to TRBJ1-2, with D possibly TRBD1 on 6 matching bases. The CDR3 length is 16 residues. Trimming cost V 0 bases and J 4 bases, with 15 bases left between them. Germline lookup yields CDR1 LGHNA and CDR2 YSLEER. The CDR3 protein is CASSQESTIGGYGYTF. CDR3 in DNA: TGCGCCAGCAGCCAAGAGAGCACCATAGGGGGCTATGGCTACACCTTC.

Comment on this clonotype: One end of the junction fails to match germline, which may point to a read error. V usage is TRBV11-2 and J usage is TRBJ1-2; D is unclear. The CDR3 spans 14 residues. Germline values: CDR1 SGHAT, CDR2 FQNNGV. In DNA, the CDR3 is TGCGCCAGCAGCCAAGAAGGGCGAGGCCATGGCTACACCTTC. It encodes CASSQEGRGHGYTF. Full variable domain (missing parts from reference TRBV11-2 and TRBJ1-2): EAGVAQSPRYKIIEKRQSVAFWCNPISGHATLYWYQQILGQGPKLLIQFQNNGVVDDSQLPKDRFSAERLKGVDSTLKIQPAKLEDSAVYLCASSQEGRGHGYTFGSGTRLTVV.

This clonotype came up a few times. The rearrangement uses TRBV6-1 and TRBJ2-7; unclear D gene. The CDR3 spans 12 residues. V shed 7 bases and J shed 3 bases, with 10 bases lying between them. Germline V gene lookup returns CDR1 MNHNS and CDR2 SASEGT. The CDR3 bases are TGTGCCAGCATGACCTCATTCTACGAGCAGTACTTC. The encoded protein is CASMTSFYEQYF.